Listed below are T cell receptor beta chains from one sample, sequenced in a study of identical twins. TCRdb re-called the 5' RACE reads through MiXCR, storing one row per CDR3 protein. The table includes hundreds of thousands of distinct CDR3 sequences, approximately 13% detected once. Separately, the same data were catalogued under a study of yellow fever vaccine responses in identical twins.

Sample: PBMCs. These receptors all stem from a woman aged 18-29 years in good health. Each CDR3 is given with its conserved first and last residue. The D gene is left open where the match is weak. Clone size is not always given. Where it is, it says once, few, many or a class for expanded clones.

j_gene | abundance | d_gene | v_gene | CDR3aa | CDR3nt
TRBJ1-1 | NA | TRBD1 | TRBV2 | CASSDRDRLNTEAFF | TGTGCCAGCAGTGATCGGGACAGGCTGAACACTGAAGCTTTCTTT
TRBJ2-7 | few | TRBD2 | TRBV12-3/TRBV12-4 | CASSSRRLAGDYEQYF | TGTGCCAGCAGTTCCCGCCGACTAGCGGGAGATTACGAGCAGTACTTC
TRBJ1-5 | NA | NA | TRBV24-1 | CATSVGRNNQPQHF | TGTGCCACCAGTGTGGGGCGAAACAATCAGCCCCAGCATTTT
TRBJ2-5 | few | NA | TRBV12-3/TRBV12-4 | CASSPAGASRETQYF | TGTGCCAGCAGTCCTGCAGGGGCCTCGAGGGAGACCCAGTACTTC
TRBJ1-2 | NA | NA | TRBV27 | CASGRYYGYTF | TGTGCCAGCGGACGGTACTATGGCTACACCTTC
TRBJ1-1 | NA | NA | TRBV9 | CASSKGHVNTEAFF | TGTGCCAGCAGCAAGGGACACGTGAACACTGAAGCTTTCTTT
TRBJ1-1 | many | NA | TRBV3-1 | CASSQVGGGTEAFF | TGTGCCAGCAGCCAAGTTGGCGGAGGCACTGAAGCTTTCTTT
TRBJ2-7 | NA | NA | TRBV20-1 | CSVGRNHYEQYF | TGCAGTGTCGGCAGGAATCACTACGAGCAGTACTTC
TRBJ2-5 | NA | NA | TRBV12-3/TRBV12-4 | CATTGDAQETQYF | TGTGCCACCACGGGGGACGCCCAAGAGACCCAGTACTTC
TRBJ2-2 | NA | TRBD2 | TRBV5-6 | CASSLALAVTGELFF | TGTGCCAGCAGCTTGGCCCTAGCGGTCACCGGGGAGCTGTTTTTT
TRBJ2-2 | NA | NA | TRBV18 | CASSRREAGGLKTGELFF | TGTGCCAGCTCACGGCGCGAAGCGGGCGGACTAAAAACCGGGGAGCTGTTTTTT
TRBJ1-1 | few | TRBD1 | TRBV28 | CASSSRQGLKTEAFF | TGTGCCAGCAGTTCCCGACAGGGCTTAAAGACTGAAGCTTTCTTT
TRBJ2-7 | NA | TRBD2 | TRBV12-3/TRBV12-4 | CASSLGRTSFEQYF | TGTGCCAGCAGTCTCGGCCGGACTAGTTTCGAGCAGTACTTC
TRBJ2-1 | many | NA | TRBV7-9 | CANGVEGKDEQFF | TGTGCCAATGGGGTAGAGGGAAAAGATGAGCAGTTCTTC
TRBJ2-2 | NA | NA | TRBV5-6 | CASSQIVWDTPNTGELFF | TGTGCCAGCAGCCAGATAGTATGGGACACCCCGAACACCGGGGAGCTGTTTTTT
TRBJ2-1 | NA | TRBD2 | TRBV27 | CASSLASGSIINEQFF | TGTGCCAGCAGTTTAGCTAGCGGGAGTATCATAAATGAGCAGTTCTTC
TRBJ1-2 | NA | TRBD1 | TRBV24-1 | CATSDTGTGTYGYTF | TGTGCCACCAGTGATACCGGGACAGGGACCTATGGCTACACCTTC
TRBJ2-3 | many | TRBD2 | TRBV12-3/TRBV12-4 | CASSSPGLAGTDTQYF | TGTGCCAGCAGTTCCCCGGGACTAGCGGGCACAGATACGCAGTATTTT
TRBJ1-2 | NA | TRBD1 | TRBV29-1 | CSVGWTGSYGYTF | TGCAGCGTTGGCTGGACAGGGAGTTATGGCTACACCTTC
TRBJ1-5 | NA | NA | TRBV6-5 | CASSYSGTGDQPQHF | TGTGCCAGCAGTTACTCCGGGACGGGAGATCAGCCCCAGCATTTT
TRBJ2-5 | few | TRBD2 | TRBV19 | CASRLAGGLETQYF | TGTGCCAGTAGGTTAGCGGGGGGGCTAGAGACCCAGTACTTC